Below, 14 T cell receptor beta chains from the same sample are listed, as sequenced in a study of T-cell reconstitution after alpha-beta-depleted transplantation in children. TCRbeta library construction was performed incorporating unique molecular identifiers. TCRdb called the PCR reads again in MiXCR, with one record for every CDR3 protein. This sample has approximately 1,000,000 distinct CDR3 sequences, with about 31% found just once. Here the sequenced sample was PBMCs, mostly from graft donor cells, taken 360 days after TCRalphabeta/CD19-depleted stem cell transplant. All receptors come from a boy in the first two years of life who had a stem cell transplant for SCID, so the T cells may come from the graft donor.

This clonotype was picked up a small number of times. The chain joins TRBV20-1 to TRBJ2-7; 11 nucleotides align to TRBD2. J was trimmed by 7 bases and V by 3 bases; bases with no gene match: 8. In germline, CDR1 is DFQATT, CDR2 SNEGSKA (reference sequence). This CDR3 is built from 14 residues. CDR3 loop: CSARNSGGADEQYF. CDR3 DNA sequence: TGCAGTGCTAGGAATAGCGGGGGGGCCGATGAGCAGTACTTC.

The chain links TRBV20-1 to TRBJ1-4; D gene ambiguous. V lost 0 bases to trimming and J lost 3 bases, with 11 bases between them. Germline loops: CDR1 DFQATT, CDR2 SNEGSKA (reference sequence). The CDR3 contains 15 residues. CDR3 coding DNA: TGCAGTGCTAGAGATGTGATGTCAGCTAATGAAAAACTGTTTTTT. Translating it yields CSARDVMSANEKLFF.

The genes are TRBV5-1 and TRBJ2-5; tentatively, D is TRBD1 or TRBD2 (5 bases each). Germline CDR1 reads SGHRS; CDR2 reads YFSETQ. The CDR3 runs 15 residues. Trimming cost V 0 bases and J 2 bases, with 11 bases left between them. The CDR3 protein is CASSLGGNGQETQYF. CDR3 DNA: TGCGCCAGCAGCTTGGGGGGGAATGGGCAAGAGACCCAGTACTTC.

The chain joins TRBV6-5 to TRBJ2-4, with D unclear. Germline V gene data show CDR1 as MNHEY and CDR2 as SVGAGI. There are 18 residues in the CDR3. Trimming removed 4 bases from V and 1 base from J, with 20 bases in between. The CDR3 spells CASSCDGFSPGAKNIQYF. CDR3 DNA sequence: TGTGCCAGCAGTTGCGATGGGTTCTCCCCTGGTGCCAAAAACATTCAGTACTTC.

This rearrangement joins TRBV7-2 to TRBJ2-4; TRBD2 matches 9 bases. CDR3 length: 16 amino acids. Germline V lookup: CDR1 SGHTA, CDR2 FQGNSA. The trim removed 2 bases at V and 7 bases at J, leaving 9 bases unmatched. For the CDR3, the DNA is TGTGCCAGCAGCTTATGTCCGGCGGGGGGGCGGAACATTCAGTACTTC. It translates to CASSLCPAGGRNIQYF.

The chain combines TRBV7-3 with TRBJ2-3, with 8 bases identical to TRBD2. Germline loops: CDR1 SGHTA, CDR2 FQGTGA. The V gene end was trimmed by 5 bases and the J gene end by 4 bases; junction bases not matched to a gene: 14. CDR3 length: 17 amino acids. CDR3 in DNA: TGTGCCAGCAGCCCCCCCCCTAAGCGGGGGAACTCAGATACGCAGTATTTT. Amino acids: CASSPPPKRGNSDTQYF.

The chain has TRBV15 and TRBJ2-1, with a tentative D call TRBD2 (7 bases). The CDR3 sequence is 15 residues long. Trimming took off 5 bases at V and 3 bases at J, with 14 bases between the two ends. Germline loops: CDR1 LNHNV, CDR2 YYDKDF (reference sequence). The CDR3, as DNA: TGTGCCACCAGCGGGTGGGGGGGGCTCTACAATGAGCAGTTCTTC. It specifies CATSGWGGLYNEQFF.

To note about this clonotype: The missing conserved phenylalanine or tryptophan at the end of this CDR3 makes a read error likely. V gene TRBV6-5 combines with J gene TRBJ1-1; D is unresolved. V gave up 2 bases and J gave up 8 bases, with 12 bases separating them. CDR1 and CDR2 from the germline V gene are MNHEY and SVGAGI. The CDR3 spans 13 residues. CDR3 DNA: TGTGCCAGCAGTTACGGAACTGAGGAGGAAGCTTTCTGT. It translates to CASSYGTEEEAFC.

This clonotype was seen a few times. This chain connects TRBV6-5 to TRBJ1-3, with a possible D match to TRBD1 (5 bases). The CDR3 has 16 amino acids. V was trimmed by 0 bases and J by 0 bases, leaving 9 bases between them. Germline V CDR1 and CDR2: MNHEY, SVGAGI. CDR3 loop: CASSYSRQGSGNTIYF. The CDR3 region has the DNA TGTGCCAGCAGTTACTCGAGGCAGGGCTCTGGAAACACCATATATTTT.

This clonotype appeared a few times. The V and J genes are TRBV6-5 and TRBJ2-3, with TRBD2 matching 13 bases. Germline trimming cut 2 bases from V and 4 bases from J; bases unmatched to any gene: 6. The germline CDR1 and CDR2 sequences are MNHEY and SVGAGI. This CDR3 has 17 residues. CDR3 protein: CASSYRTSGGGSDTQYF. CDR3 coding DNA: TGTGCCAGCAGTTACCGGACTAGCGGGGGAGGGTCAGATACGCAGTATTTT.

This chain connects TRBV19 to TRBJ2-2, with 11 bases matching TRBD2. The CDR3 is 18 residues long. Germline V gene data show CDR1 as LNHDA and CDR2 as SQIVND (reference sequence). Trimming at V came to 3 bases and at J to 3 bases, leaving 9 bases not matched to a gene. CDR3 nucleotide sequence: TGTGCCAGTAGTATTAGAGTTAGCGGGGGGGCGTACACCGGGGAGCTGTTTTTT. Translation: CASSIRVSGGAYTGELFF.

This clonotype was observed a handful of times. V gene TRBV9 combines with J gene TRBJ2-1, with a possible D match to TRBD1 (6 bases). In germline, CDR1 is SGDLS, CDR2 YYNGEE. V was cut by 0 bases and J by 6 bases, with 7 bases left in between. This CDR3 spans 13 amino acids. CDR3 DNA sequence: TGTGCCAGCAGCGTAGGGGGGCGCAATGAGCAGTTCTTC. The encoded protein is CASSVGGRNEQFF.

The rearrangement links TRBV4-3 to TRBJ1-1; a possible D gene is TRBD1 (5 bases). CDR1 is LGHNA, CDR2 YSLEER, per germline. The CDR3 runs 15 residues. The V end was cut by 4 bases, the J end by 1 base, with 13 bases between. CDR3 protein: CASSRGGEQNTEAFF. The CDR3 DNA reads TGCGCCAGCAGCCGAGGAGGGGAGCAGAACACTGAAGCTTTCTTT.

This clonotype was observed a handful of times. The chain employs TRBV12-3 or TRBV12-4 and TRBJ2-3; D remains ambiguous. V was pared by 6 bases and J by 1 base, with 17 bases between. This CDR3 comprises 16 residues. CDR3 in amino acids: CASSFGPDGRTDTQYF. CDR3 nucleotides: TGTGCCAGCAGCTTTGGGCCGGACGGACGCACAGATACGCAGTATTTT.